This T cell receptor beta chain was identified during a study of radiotherapy plus CTLA-4 blockade in lung cancer. In the study overall: Disease control was achieved by around 33% of patients, and objective responses by about 17%.

In the case of this clone: What it binds is not known.

Some clones are missing from TCRdb's copy, which holds only in-frame ones; the method was immunoSEQ multiplex PCR. The table records around 45,000 clones, around 73% of them present only once. General study findings and limits: The best prediction of response reportedly came from early blood T cell clone dynamics, with interferon-beta.

The CDR3 contains 15 residues. Germline CDR1 reads SGDLS; CDR2 reads YYNGEE. Trimming pared 3 bases from V and 6 bases from J, leaving 16 bases between. The source material was peripheral blood, sampled from a patient treated with radiotherapy plus ipilimumab. V usage is TRBV9 and J usage is TRBJ2-1; D may be TRBD2 (6 bases). This receptor was taken from a human donor with non-small cell lung cancer who had a complete response to radiotherapy plus ipilimumab. Here the CDR3 DNA reads TGTGCCAGCAGCGCCGGTAGGGAGCGGGCCAATGAGCAGTTCTTC. This gives the protein CASSAGRERANEQFF.